The 28 T cell receptor beta chains presented below share a single source sample, sequenced in a study of beta chain features in type 1 diabetes. Study-wide results and caveats: Type 1 diabetes patients showed a moderate but significant shortening of TCRB CDR3s in all four CD4+ subsets.

These TCRs are of unknown antigen specificity. Expressed TCRB transcripts got sequenced, as all isolated RNA was reverse transcribed. Method: immunoSEQ multiplex PCR; TCRdb's copy keeps in-frame clones and lacks some. This table holds 300,000 to 400,000 clones, roughly a tenth found once. Sequencing was performed on central memory CD4+ T cells from blood. The receptors shown here come from a man under 40 with type 1 diabetes.

This clone turned up a few times. The chain uses TRBV7-2 and TRBJ2-5, with D maybe TRBD2 (7 bases). With 1 base removed from V and 7 bases from J, the gap between germline ends came to 10 bases. The CDR3 totals 13 residues. The germline gives CDR1 SGHTA, CDR2 FQGNSA. The CDR3 DNA reads TGTGCCAGCAGCTTAGGGGAGGGGGGGACCCAGTACTTC. Translated: CASSLGEGGTQYF. Together with reference TRBV7-2 and TRBJ2-5, the CDR3 gives the full variable domain: GAGVSQSPSNKVTEKGKDVELRCDPISGHTALYWYRQSLGQGLEFLIYFQGNSAPDKSGLPSDRFSAERTGGSVSTLTIQRTQQEDSAVYLCASSLGEGGTQYFGPGTRLLVL.

This clone has a handful of counts. This same CDR3 is encoded by further DNA sequences in the sample. The chain couples TRBV7-2 to TRBJ1-2; TRBD1 matches at 7 bases. J lost 7 bases, V lost 1 base, and 3 bases had no gene match. The CDR3 sequence is 13 residues long. Germline lookup yields CDR1 SGHTA and CDR2 FQGNSA. CDR3 in DNA: TGTGCCAGCAGCTTAGAAGGGGGCGCTGGCTACACCTTC. Its translation: CASSLEGGAGYTF.

Notes on this clone: The germline gene is not matched at one end of the junction; a read error may be the cause. J is TRBJ2-2 and V is TRBV7-3; TRBD2 is a possible D gene (5 bases). This CDR3 spans 15 amino acids. Germline CDR1 reads SGHTA; CDR2 reads FQGTGA. The CDR3 sequence is CASSLSGANTGEPFF. The DNA of the CDR3 is TGTGCCAGCAGCTTATCGGGCGCGAACACCGGGGAGCCGTTTTTT.

The rearrangement uses TRBV28 and TRBJ1-2; D not resolved. The V gene's germline CDR1 is MDHEN and CDR2 SYDVKM. V lost 4 bases to trimming and J lost 1 base, with 22 bases between them. The CDR3 covers 18 residues. This CDR3 reads CASSSYERTAYFNYGYTF. CDR3 bases: TGTGCCAGCAGTTCCTACGAACGGACTGCTTACTTTAACTATGGCTACACCTTC.

This clone occurred a few times. The chain has TRBV18 and TRBJ2-5; either TRBD1 or TRBD2 may supply D (5 bases each). Trimming took off 6 bases at V and 0 bases at J, with 11 bases between the two ends. Germline-derived CDR1 and CDR2 are KGHSH and LQKENI. The CDR3 totals 14 residues. As DNA, the CDR3 is TGTGCCAGCTCTACGAGGGGAAACCAAGAGACCCAGTACTTC. Protein: CASSTRGNQETQYF.

This chain links TRBV6-1 with TRBJ2-2; 8 nucleotides agree with TRBD1. V gave up 5 bases and J gave up 6 bases; unmatched junction bases: 5. This CDR3 contains 14 residues. From germline, CDR1 is MNHNS and CDR2 SASEGT. The CDR3 DNA follows: TGTGCCAGCAGTCGGACAGGGCTTCCCGGGGAGCTGTTTTTT. It yields the protein CASSRTGLPGELFF.

V is TRBV6-1 and J is TRBJ2-5; TRBD2 matches 7 bases. Germline CDR1 reads MNHNS; CDR2 reads SASEGT. The J segment lost 2 bases and the V segment lost 2 bases, leaving 5 bases of the junction unmatched. The CDR3 is 15 amino acids. The CDR3 DNA follows: TGTGCCAGCAGTGAAAGGTTCGGGGGGCAAGAGACCCAGTACTTC. Translated: CASSERFGGQETQYF.

This clone was seen a few times. The chain links TRBV5-1 to TRBJ2-1; no clear D. This CDR3 region has 14 residues. From germline, CDR1 is SGHRS and CDR2 YFSETQ. V dropped 0 bases and J dropped 6 bases, with 10 bases sitting between them. CDR3 amino acids: CASSLAVGINEQFF. For the CDR3, the DNA is TGCGCCAGCAGCTTGGCCGTGGGAATCAATGAGCAGTTCTTC.

J is TRBJ2-3 and V is TRBV7-9; 10 bases align to TRBD2. Germline V gene lookup returns CDR1 SEHNR and CDR2 FQNEAQ (reference sequence). The CDR3 is 15 amino acids. The junction had 4 bases not matched to a gene; V was cut back by 5 bases and J by 2 bases. The CDR3 loop is CASSAGTSVTDTQYF. In DNA, the CDR3 is TGTGCCAGCAGCGCCGGGACTAGCGTCACAGATACGCAGTATTTT.

This clone was counted many times. This chain uses TRBV10-3 with TRBJ1-3; TRBD1 agrees at 9 bases. Per germline, CDR1 ENHRY and CDR2 SYGVKD. This CDR3 spans 17 amino acids. Trimming cost V 10 bases and J 0 bases; bases outside gene matches: 13. CDR3 DNA sequence: TGTGCCACGCGAGGGCAACAGGGGGCGAGCTCTGGAAACACCATATATTTT. Translated, it gives CATRGQQGASSGNTIYF.

J is TRBJ2-1 and V is TRBV11-2; 10 bases align to TRBD2. With 6 bases clipped from V and 4 bases from J, the junction kept 9 bases outside the gene matches. Looked up from germline, CDR1 is SGHAT and CDR2 is FQNNGV. This CDR3 is 16 amino acids long. The CDR3 is CASSFRLAGGYNEQFF. CDR3 nucleotides: TGTGCCAGCAGTTTTAGACTAGCGGGCGGATACAATGAGCAGTTCTTC.

The V gene is TRBV29-1, the J gene TRBJ1-2, with 9 bases aligning to TRBD1. The CDR3 loop spans 12 amino acids. The V gene end was trimmed by 4 bases and the J gene end by 8 bases; junction bases not matched to a gene: 5. CDR1 and CDR2 from the germline V gene are SQVTM and ANQGSEA. Written as DNA, the CDR3 is TGCAGCGTTGCAGGGACAGGGCAAGGCTACACCTTC. Protein sequence: CSVAGTGQGYTF.

This clone has just a few counts. The rearrangement uses TRBV6-5 and TRBJ2-1; D call uncertain. The germline V and J ends were trimmed by 2 bases and 6 bases, with 14 bases remaining between them. CDR1 MNHEY and CDR2 SVGAGI come from the germline V gene. The CDR3 is made up of 15 amino acids. CDR3 sequence: CASSYSPLSRNEQFF. The CDR3 coding sequence is TGTGCCAGCAGTTACAGCCCCCTGAGCCGCAATGAGCAGTTCTTC.

The chain combines TRBV5-1 with TRBJ1-4, with 7 bases lining up with TRBD1. Trimming took 5 bases from V and 6 from J; bases not matched to a gene: 4. The CDR3 totals 13 residues. CDR1 SGHRS and CDR2 YFSETQ come from the germline V gene. CDR3 in DNA: TGCGCCAGCAGAAGGGGGCAGGATGAAAAACTGTTTTTT. Residues: CASRRGQDEKLFF.

This chain links TRBV5-1 with TRBJ2-3; TRBD1 is a possible D gene (6 bases). Looked up from germline, CDR1 is SGHRS and CDR2 is YFSETQ. The CDR3 covers 14 residues. V lost 3 bases, J lost 3 bases, and 11 bases lay in between. The CDR3 bases are TGCGCCAGCAGCTCCGGACAGACTACAGATACGCAGTATTTT. Translated: CASSSGQTTDTQYF.

A few counts support this clone. The chain recombines TRBV28 with TRBJ1-5, with a tentative D call TRBD1 (5 bases). Germline V gene data show CDR1 as MDHEN and CDR2 as SYDVKM. Trimming stripped 7 bases from V and 3 bases from J, with 16 bases between. The CDR3 is 15 amino acids. The CDR3 is CASTHGRGYNQPQHF. In DNA form, the CDR3 reads TGTGCCAGCACCCACGGCCGGGGGTACAATCAGCCCCAGCATTTT.

This clone was observed a few times. The chain uses TRBV2 and TRBJ1-2; D unresolved. The CDR3 length is 13 residues. Looked up from germline, CDR1 is SNHLY and CDR2 is FYNNEI. The V end lost 1 base, the J end lost 5 bases, and 8 bases lay between the germline ends. This CDR3 reads CASSEGTYYGYTF. For the CDR3, the DNA is TGTGCCAGCAGTGAAGGGACGTATTATGGCTACACCTTC.

At least ten counts were recorded for this clone. The chain recombines TRBV7-9 with TRBJ2-2; D not resolved. Trimming shortened V by 5 bases and J by 4 bases, and 8 bases separated the two germline ends. Germline CDR1 reads SEHNR; CDR2 reads FQNEAQ (reference sequence). CDR3 length equals 13 residues. The CDR3 spells CASSLLSTGELFF. For the CDR3, the DNA is TGTGCCAGCAGCCTCCTTAGCACCGGGGAGCTGTTTTTT.

The V gene is TRBV30, the J gene TRBJ2-3; D ambiguous. Trimming cost V 0 bases and J 7 bases, with 11 bases left between them. The CDR3 contains 13 residues. Germline CDR1 and CDR2: GTSNPN and SVGIG (reference sequence). The CDR3 region is CAWSVKGLNTQYF. CDR3 bases: TGTGCCTGGAGTGTTAAGGGTTTGAATACGCAGTATTTT.

This clone appeared a few times. V usage is TRBV19 and J usage is TRBJ2-4, with TRBD2 identical over 13 bases. CDR1 and CDR2 (germline): LNHDA, SQIVND (reference sequence). The V segment lost 9 bases and the J segment 5 bases; nucleotides outside the gene matches: 7. This CDR3 comprises 15 residues. The CDR3 spells CASGLAGEIENIQYF. In DNA form, the CDR3 reads TGTGCCAGCGGACTAGCGGGAGAGATAGAAAACATTCAGTACTTC. Based on the CDR3 plus reference TRBV19 and TRBJ2-4, the full variable domain is DGGITQSPKYLFRKEGQNVTLSCEQNLNHDAMYWYRQDPGQGLRLIYYSQIVNDFQKGDIAEGYSVSREKKESFPLTVTSAQKNPTAFYLCASGLAGEIENIQYFGAGTRLSVL.

V is TRBV5-1 and J is TRBJ2-3, with D possibly TRBD1 on 6 matching bases. The CDR3 spans 14 residues. Between the trimmed V and J ends, which lost 0 bases and 6 bases, there was a span of 11 bases. Germline V gene data show CDR1 as SGHRS and CDR2 as YFSETQ. The CDR3 reads CASSLAGVEDTQYF. In nucleotides, the CDR3 is TGCGCCAGCAGCTTGGCAGGGGTAGAGGATACGCAGTATTTT. The entire variable domain, with the rest obtained from reference TRBV5-1 and TRBJ2-3, is as follows: KAGVTQTPRYLIKTRGQQVTLSCSPISGHRSVSWYQQTPGQGLQFLFEYFSETQRNKGNFPGRFSGRQFSNSRSEMNVSTLELGDSALYLCASSLAGVEDTQYFGPGTRLTVL.

Only a few counts were recorded for this clone. This rearrangement joins TRBV6-5 to TRBJ2-5, with D unresolved. V lost 5 bases and J lost 2, with 6 bases in between. CDR3 length: 12 residues. Germline V lookup: CDR1 MNHEY, CDR2 SVGAGI. The CDR3 DNA reads as TGTGCCAGCAGTGTCGAACAAGAGACCCAGTACTTC. Translation gives CASSVEQETQYF.

The chain recombines TRBV4-3 with TRBJ1-4; D is perhaps TRBD1 (5 bases). The CDR3 has 17 amino acids. Germline values: CDR1 LGHNA, CDR2 YSLEER. Between the trimmed V and J ends, which lost 0 bases and 0 bases, there was a span of 11 bases. This CDR3 is CASSQDPQGATNEKLFF. The CDR3 DNA reads TGCGCCAGCAGCCAAGATCCTCAGGGTGCAACTAATGAAAAACTGTTTTTT.

The rearrangement uses TRBV10-1 and TRBJ1-5; D is unresolved. Germline V lookup: CDR1 WNHNN, CDR2 SYGVQD (reference sequence). This CDR3 has 13 amino acids. Trimming cost V 3 bases and J 5 bases, with 8 bases left between them. This CDR3 is CASSEEEDQPQHF. The CDR3 nucleotides read TGCGCCAGCAGTGAAGAGGAGGATCAGCCCCAGCATTTT.

In its sample, this clone was seen many times. CDR3 sequence: CASSQRLGGADTQYF. The CDR3 DNA reads TGTGCCAGCAGTCAAAGACTAGGAGGCGCAGATACGCAGTATTTT. The chain carries TRBV7-2 and TRBJ2-3; TRBD2 is a possible D gene (6 bases). V was trimmed by 6 bases and J by 4 bases, leaving 17 bases between them. The CDR3 consists of 15 residues. Germline V gene data show CDR1 as SGHTA and CDR2 as FQGNSA.

Ten or more counts support this clone. An end of the junction does not agree with germline; a read error may underlie this. Here the CDR3 DNA reads TGTGCCATCAGTGAGTCTATGAACGAGCAGTACTTC. It is translated as CAISESMNEQYF. The chain links TRBV6-5 to TRBJ2-7, with D uncertain. Per germline, CDR1 MNHEY and CDR2 SVGAGI. This CDR3 has 12 residues.

This clone was counted only a few times. The chain recombines TRBV19 with TRBJ2-1; TRBD2 is a possible D gene (6 bases). CDR1 and CDR2 from the germline V gene are LNHDA and SQIVND (reference sequence). The CDR3 contains 11 residues. Trimming took 5 bases from V and 15 from J, leaving 14 bases between them. CDR3 sequence reads: CASSARTSRFF. The DNA of the CDR3 is TGTGCCAGTAGTGCCCGCACTAGCCGGTTCTTC.

J is TRBJ2-1 and V is TRBV6-6; D is perhaps TRBD2 (5 bases). V lost 0 bases and J lost 9, with 12 bases in between. The CDR3 sequence is 14 residues long. Germline V gene lookup returns CDR1 MNHNY and CDR2 SVGAGI (reference sequence). The CDR3 DNA is TGTGCCAGCAGTTACTCCGCATCCCGGGGTGAGCAGTTCTTC. It specifies CASSYSASRGEQFF.